The text below deals with one T cell receptor (beta chain). Its cognate antigen is unknown. This CDR3 contains 15 residues. CDR1 is LNHDA, CDR2 SQIVND, per germline (reference sequence). Unmatched junction bases numbered 3, after V lost 3 bases and J lost 3 bases. This entry belongs to a study of shared clonotypes between healthy human individuals. Researchers ran the assay at a deep level. It was across several immunoSEQ plates that each subset's genomic DNA was evenly split. This table comes from immunoSEQ multiplex PCR, and its TCRdb copy is limited to in-frame clones, with some not included. The table shows over a million clones, with around 97% occurring only once. Study-wide results and limits: With several donors compared, approximately 5% of naive CD4 clonotypes were shared.

Donors, healthy HIV-negative adults, lacked recent acute infections or vaccinations. The TCR was taken from a man under 40 in good health. The specimen was naive CD4+ T cells sorted from blood. This sample's subset: CD45RA+ positively selected. The V gene is TRBV19, the J gene TRBJ2-3; 10 nucleotides line up with TRBD2. CDR3 region: CASSIKREGTDTQYF. CDR3 DNA sequence: TGTGCCAGTAGTATTAAGCGGGAGGGAACAGATACGCAGTATTTT.